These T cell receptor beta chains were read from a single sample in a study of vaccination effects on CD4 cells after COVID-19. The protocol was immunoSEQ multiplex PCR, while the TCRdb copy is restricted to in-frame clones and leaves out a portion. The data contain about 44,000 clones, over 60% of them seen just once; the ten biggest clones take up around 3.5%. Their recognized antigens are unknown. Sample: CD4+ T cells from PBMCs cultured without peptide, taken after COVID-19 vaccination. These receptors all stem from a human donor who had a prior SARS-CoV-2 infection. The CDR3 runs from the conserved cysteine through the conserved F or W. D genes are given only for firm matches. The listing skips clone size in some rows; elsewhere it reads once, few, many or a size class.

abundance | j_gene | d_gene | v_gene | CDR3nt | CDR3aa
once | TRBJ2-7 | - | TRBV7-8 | TGTGCCAGCAGCTTATTCCCAGGAGGTTACGAGCAGTACTTC | CASSLFPGGYEQYF
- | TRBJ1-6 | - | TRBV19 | TGTGCCAGTACTCGCGAGGGGGGCCAAAATTCACCCCTCCACTTT | CASTREGGQNSPLHF
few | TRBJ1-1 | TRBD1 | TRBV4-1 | TGCGCCAGCAGCCTCCCCGGACAGGGTTCCTTCGCTTTCTTT | CASSLPGQGSFAFF
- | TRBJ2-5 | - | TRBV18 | TGTGCCAGCTCTCTACGGTACCAAGAGACCCAGTACTTC | CASSLRYQETQYF
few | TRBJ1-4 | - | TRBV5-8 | TGTGCCAGCAGCTTGAGGACAGCAAATGAAAAACTGTTTTTT | CASSLRTANEKLFF
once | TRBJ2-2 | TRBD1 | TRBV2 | TGTGCCAGCAAGGACAGGGTTCATTCCGGGGAGCTGTTTTTT | CASKDRVHSGELFF
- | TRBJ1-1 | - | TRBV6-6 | TGTGCCAGCAGTTACTCGTGGGGGTTGAACACTGAAGCTTTCTTT | CASSYSWGLNTEAFF
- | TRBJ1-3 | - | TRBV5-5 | TGTGCCAGCAGCTCGCAGGGAACTACTGGAAACACCATATATTTT | CASSSQGTTGNTIYF
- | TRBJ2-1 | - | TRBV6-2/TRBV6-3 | TGTGCCAGCAGCCCCCGAGAGCGCGAGCAGTTCTTC | CASSPREREQFF
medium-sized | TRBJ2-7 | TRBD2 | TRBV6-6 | TGTGCCAGCAGTTACGGGAGGGAATCTGACGAGCAGTACTTC | CASSYGRESDEQYF
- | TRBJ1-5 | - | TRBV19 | TGTGCCAGTAGTATCTTGGCACCATATAGCAATCAGCCCCAGCATTTT | CASSILAPYSNQPQHF
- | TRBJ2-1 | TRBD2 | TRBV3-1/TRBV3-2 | TGTGCCAGCAGCCAACGAGCGGGGAGTGGAGGTAGGGAGCAGTTCTTC | CASSQRAGSGGREQFF
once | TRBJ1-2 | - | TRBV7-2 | TGTGCCAGCAGCCGCCAACTGTGGGACACAAAAAACTATGGCTACACCTTC | CASSRQLWDTKNYGYTF
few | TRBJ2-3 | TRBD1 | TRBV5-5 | TGTGCCAGCAGCTTGGCCCGGACAGGGGAGCCTCCGTATTTT | CASSLARTGEPPYF
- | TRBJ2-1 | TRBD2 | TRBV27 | TGTGCCACACGACTAGCGGGGCTCTACAATGAGCAGTTCTTC | CATRLAGLYNEQFF
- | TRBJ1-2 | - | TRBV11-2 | TGTGCCAGCAGCTCCTACAATCTCCGGGGGGGCTTCTATGGCTACACCTTC | CASSSYNLRGGFYGYTF
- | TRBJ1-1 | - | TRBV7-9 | TGTGCCAGCAGCCCACAGGTGTGGAACACTGAAGCTTTCTTT | CASSPQVWNTEAFF
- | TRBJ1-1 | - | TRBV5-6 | TGTGCCAGCAGCCCCGTACCTAGAGCCGGGACTGAAGCTTTCTTT | CASSPVPRAGTEAFF
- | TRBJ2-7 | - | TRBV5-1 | TGCGCCAGCAGCTTGTCGGAACCCTACGAGCAGTACTTC | CASSLSEPYEQYF
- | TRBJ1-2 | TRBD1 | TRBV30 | TGTGCCCAATCTCGGACAGGGGCGAGCTATGGCTACACCTTC | CAQSRTGASYGYTF
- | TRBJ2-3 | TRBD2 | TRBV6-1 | TGTGCCAGCAGTGCTGTCAGCGGGGGTCCTACAGATACGCAGTATTTT | CASSAVSGGPTDTQYF
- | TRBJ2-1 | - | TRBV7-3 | TGTGCCAGCAGCTTAGCGGGGGCCTCCGAGTGGAATGAGCAGTTCTTC | CASSLAGASEWNEQFF
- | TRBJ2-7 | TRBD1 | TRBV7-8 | TGTGCCAGCAGCTCTCGCCGGGACAGGGTTTTTTACGAGCAGTACTTC | CASSSRRDRVFYEQYF
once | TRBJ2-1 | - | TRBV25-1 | TGTGCCAGCAGTGAATCCCCTGCTTACAATGAGCAGTTCTTC | CASSESPAYNEQFF
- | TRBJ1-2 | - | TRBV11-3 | TGTGCCAGCAGCTTAGAAGGTCGATGGGGAGGCCAAAACTATGGCTACACCTTC | CASSLEGRWGGQNYGYTF
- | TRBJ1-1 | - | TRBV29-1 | TGCAGCGTTGAAGTGTGGGGAGAGGCCCGGGCTTTCTTT | CSVEVWGEARAFF
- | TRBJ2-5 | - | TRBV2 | TGTGCCAGCAGTTCACTAGCTCAAGAGACCCAGTACTTC | CASSSLAQETQYF
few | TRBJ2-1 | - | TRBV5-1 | TGCGCCAGCAGCCGAATGTTTACCGGTGAGCAGTTCTTC | CASSRMFTGEQFF
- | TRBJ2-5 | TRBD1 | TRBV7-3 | TGTGCCAGCAGCTTAACGACAGGGGGCTGGGAGACCCAGTACTTC | CASSLTTGGWETQYF
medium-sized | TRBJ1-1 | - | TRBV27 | TGTGCCAGCAGTCAACAGGGCCGCACTGAAGCTTTCTTT | CASSQQGRTEAFF
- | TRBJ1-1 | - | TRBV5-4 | TGTGCCAGCAGCTGGGCACAGGGTGACGATGAAGCTTTCTTT | CASSWAQGDDEAFF
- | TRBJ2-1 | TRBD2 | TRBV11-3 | TGTGCCAGCAGCTACAGACTGGCGGGAGCTAATCTGGTGTTCTTC | CASSYRLAGANLVFF
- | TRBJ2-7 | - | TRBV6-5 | TGTGCCAGCAGTTCAATGGGGCAGGGAAACTACGAGCAGTACTTC | CASSSMGQGNYEQYF